These 2 T cell receptor beta chains were sequenced from one sample in a study of cytomegalovirus exposure and HLA in healthy donors. Primers: 60 Vbeta forward and 13 Jbeta reverse. Using immunoSEQ multiplex PCR, the repertoire was profiled, and TCRdb retains in-frame clones only, with some absent. There are about 190,000 clones in the sample; under 80% occur only once, and about 5% lies in the top ten. What was sequenced was PBMCs. The receptors derive from a man aged 25-40 years in good health and CMV-seropositive.

CDR3 in DNA: TGTGCCAGCAGCTTAAGACAGACCTTCGCAACTAATGAAAAACTGTTTTTT. Protein sequence: CASSLRQTFATNEKLFF. J is TRBJ1-4 and V is TRBV11-2, with a possible D match to TRBD1 (5 bases). The V end lost 2 bases, the J end lost 0 bases, and 13 bases lay between the germline ends. From germline, CDR1 is SGHAT and CDR2 FQNNGV. CDR3 size: 17 residues.

The chain has TRBV6-6 and TRBJ1-1; D may be TRBD1 (6 bases). The CDR3 has 12 residues. V dropped 6 bases and J dropped 5 bases, with 10 bases sitting between them. Germline V gives CDR1 MNHNY, CDR2 SVGAGI (reference sequence). This CDR3 is CASSWTETEAFF. The CDR3 DNA reads TGTGCCAGCAGCTGGACAGAAACTGAAGCTTTCTTT.